The TCR beta chain described here comes from a study of shared clonotypes between healthy human individuals. Study-level points and caveats: When compared with the clonotypes that were shared by all four sorted-subset donors, the non-shared clonotypes turned out to have lower generation probabilities. What naive subsets generally showed was a larger estimated richness than memory subsets showed.

To note about this clone: Its target is unknown.

Trimming stripped 2 bases from V and 2 bases from J, with 17 bases between. This CDR3 is 16 amino acids long. Germline V gene lookup returns CDR1 SGDLS and CDR2 YYNGEE. Profiled with immunoSEQ multiplex PCR; TCRdb holds only in-frame clones, not every one. The sample lists approximately 1.5 million clones, around 98% occurring once. This TCR came from a man aged 25 to 40 in good health. Sample: naive CD4+ T cells sorted from blood. Subset indicated: CD45RA+ positively selected. The J gene is TRBJ2-7, the V gene TRBV9; perhaps TRBD1 as D (6 bases). CDR3 protein: CASSVSSQQGPYEQYF. CDR3 in DNA: TGTGCCAGCAGCGTTTCTTCCCAACAGGGCCCCTACGAGCAGTACTTC. Combining the CDR3 with reference TRBV9 and TRBJ2-7 gives the whole variable domain DSGVTQTPKHLITATGQRVTLRCSPRSGDLSVYWYQQSLDQGLQFLIQYYNGEERAKGNILERFSAQQFPDLHSELNLSSLELGDSALYFCASSVSSQQGPYEQYFGPGTRLTVT.